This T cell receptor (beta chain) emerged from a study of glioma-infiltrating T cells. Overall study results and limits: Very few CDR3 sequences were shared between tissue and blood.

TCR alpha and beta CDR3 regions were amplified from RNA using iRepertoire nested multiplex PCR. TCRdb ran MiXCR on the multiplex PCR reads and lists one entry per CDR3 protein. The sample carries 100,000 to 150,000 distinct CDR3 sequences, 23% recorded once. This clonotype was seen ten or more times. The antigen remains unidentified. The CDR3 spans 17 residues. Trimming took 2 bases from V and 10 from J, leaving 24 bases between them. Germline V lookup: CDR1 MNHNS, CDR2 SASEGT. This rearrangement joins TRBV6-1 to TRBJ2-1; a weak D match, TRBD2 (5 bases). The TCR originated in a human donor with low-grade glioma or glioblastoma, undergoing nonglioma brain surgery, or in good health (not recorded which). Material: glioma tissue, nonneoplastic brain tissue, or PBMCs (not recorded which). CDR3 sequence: CASSEFFQWERDGEQFF. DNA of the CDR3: TGTGCCAGCAGTGAATTCTTCCAGTGGGAGCGAGATGGGGAGCAGTTCTTC.